These T cell receptor beta chains were read from a single sample in a study of neurological immune-mediated disorders. In TCRdb, the 5' RACE reads were re-called with MiXCR into one record per CDR3 protein. Among about 81,000 distinct CDR3 sequences listed, about 4.5% were seen once. Sequencing was performed on PBMCs. The receptors were gathered from a woman aged 55-75 years with multiple sclerosis. CDR3s include the opening cysteine and the closing phenylalanine or tryptophan. The order of the fields is J gene, V gene, CDR3 protein.

TRBJ2-3,TRBV7-9,CASSLLGTQNTDTQYF
TRBJ2-3,TRBV12-3/TRBV12-4,CASSLRGLAGRDTQYF
TRBJ1-5,TRBV7-2,CASSLTTGVSNQPQHF
TRBJ1-1,TRBV7-8,CASSLAEAMNTEAFF
TRBJ1-2,TRBV6-5,CASSPWTGSGYTF
TRBJ1-5,TRBV12-3/TRBV12-4,CASSLQGNQPQHF
TRBJ1-2,TRBV20-1,CSATPPQGGRDYGYTF
TRBJ2-5,TRBV15,CATSRGAELGTQYF
TRBJ2-1,TRBV7-9,CASSPWTSGNNEQFF
TRBJ2-7,TRBV5-1,CASSLVTAGEQYF
TRBJ2-2,TRBV12-3/TRBV12-4,CASRLGWAGELFF
TRBJ1-1,TRBV5-1,CASSTTAGNTEAFF